The 12 T cell receptor beta chains listed next were all sequenced from one sample in a study of regulatory T cells in long-lasting Graves disease. Time point noted: newly diagnosed GD, antithyroid drugs for less than 3 months. Scientists built the TCR library using RNA that was extracted from PBMCs. Arm-PCR of CDR3 regions and iRepertoire HTBI primers were used to build TCR beta libraries. TCRdb reanalysed the multiplex PCR reads using MiXCR and keeps one entry per CDR3 protein. The repertoire has a few hundred thousand distinct CDR3 sequences, approximately 14% of them found once; the top ten carry 17%. This sample also appeared in a second study, on T cells in Graves' hyperthyroidism and ophthalmopathy.

The sample was peripheral blood mononuclear cells (PBMCs), taken at new diagnosis, from a patient treated with antithyroid drugs. The receptors here all came from a woman in her fifties or sixties with Graves disease.

This chain joins TRBV20-1 and TRBJ2-3, with 7 bases identical to TRBD1. This CDR3 contains 14 residues. CDR1 DFQATT and CDR2 SNEGSKA come from the germline V gene (reference sequence). The CDR3 loop reads CGQSGTASTDTQYF. Here the CDR3 DNA reads TGCGGTCAATCCGGGACAGCTAGCACAGATACGCAGTATTTT.

At least ten counts were recorded for this clonotype. The V gene is TRBV27, the J gene TRBJ1-5; D is possibly TRBD1 (5 bases). The germline V gene encodes CDR1 MNHEY and CDR2 SMNVEV (reference sequence). V was trimmed by 4 bases and J by 3 bases, leaving 10 bases between them. The CDR3 has 14 residues. The CDR3 reads CASSSDRNNQPQHF. The CDR3 DNA reads as TGTGCCAGCAGTTCAGACAGAAACAATCAGCCCCAGCATTTT.

This clonotype has ten or more counts. V is TRBV18 and J is TRBJ2-3, with 9 positions matching TRBD2. Unmatched junction bases numbered 7, after V lost 4 bases and J lost 2 bases. The CDR3 extends over 16 amino acids. Germline V CDR1 and CDR2: KGHSH, LQKENI. The chain's CDR3 is CASSLISGRSTDTQYF. CDR3 DNA sequence: TGTGCCAGCTCACTGATTAGCGGGAGATCCACAGATACGCAGTATTTT.

This clonotype was observed at least ten times. The genes are TRBV28 and TRBJ2-7; 9 bases align to TRBD1. With 5 bases clipped from V and 0 bases from J, the junction kept 5 bases outside the gene matches. The CDR3 is 15 residues long. The germline V gene has CDR1 MDHEN and CDR2 SYDVKM. CDR3 region: CASSTRQGGSYEQYF. The CDR3 DNA sequence: TGTGCCAGCAGTACCCGACAGGGGGGCTCCTACGAGCAGTACTTC. The variable domain in full, completed from reference TRBV28 and TRBJ2-7, reads DVKVTQSSRYLVKRTGEKVFLECVQDMDHENMFWYRQDPGLGLRLIYFSYDVKMKEKGDIPEGYSVSREKKERFSLILESASTNQTSMYLCASSTRQGGSYEQYFGPGTRLTVT.

Ten or more counts support this clonotype. The chain combines TRBV5-1 with TRBJ2-7; D is ambiguous. The CDR3 loop spans 15 amino acids. The V and J ends lost 0 bases and 4 bases respectively, with 14 bases between them. The V gene's germline CDR1 is SGHRS and CDR2 YFSETQ. CDR3: CASSLGEFSGYEQYF. As DNA, the CDR3 is TGCGCCAGCAGCTTGGGTGAATTTAGTGGGTACGAGCAGTACTTC.

In this sample, this clonotype turned up a few times. The chain recombines TRBV5-1 with TRBJ2-7, with D possibly TRBD2 on 5 matching bases. This CDR3 contains 12 residues. Deletions cut 3 bases from V and 7 bases from J, with 11 bases between. Germline-derived CDR1 and CDR2 are SGHRS and YFSETQ. The CDR3 sequence is CASSWTGGEQYF. Here the CDR3 DNA reads TGCGCCAGCAGCTGGACTGGAGGTGAGCAGTACTTC.

This chain uses TRBV5-4 with TRBJ2-7; D is undetermined. The germline CDR1 and CDR2 sequences are SGHNT and YYREEE (reference sequence). The V end lost 3 bases, the J end lost 2 bases, and 12 bases lay between the germline ends. CDR3 length: 14 residues. CDR3 coding DNA: TGTGCCAGCAGCTCAGCTGACACCACCTACGAGCAGTACTTC. This encodes CASSSADTTYEQYF.

This clonotype was seen a few times. This chain connects TRBV12-3 or TRBV12-4 to TRBJ1-1, with TRBD1 identical over 8 bases. The CDR3 spans 14 residues. Trimming took 8 bases from V and 1 from J; bases not matched to a gene: 6. CDR3 nucleotide sequence: TGTGCCAGCGATTGGGGACAGGCGAACACTGAAGCTTTCTTT. Protein product: CASDWGQANTEAFF.

The sample holds many counts of this clonotype. A much larger clone lies a single base off, so this may be a read error. V usage is TRBV27 and J usage is TRBJ1-1, with D perhaps TRBD1 (5 bases). The V gene lost 5 bases and the J gene lost 3 bases, with 10 bases spanning the gap. The germline V gene has CDR1 MNHEY and CDR2 SMNVEV (reference sequence). CDR3 length: 13 amino acids. This CDR3 reads CASSPRQHTEAFF. For the CDR3, the DNA is TGTGCCAGCAGTCCCCGACAGCACACTGAAGCTTTCTTT.

Many counts were recorded for this clonotype. The chain combines TRBV28 with TRBJ2-7; D is possibly TRBD1 or TRBD2 (5 bases each). This CDR3 region has 15 residues. V lost 5 bases to trimming and J lost 2 bases, with 16 bases between them. Germline V gives CDR1 MDHEN, CDR2 SYDVKM. Here the CDR3 DNA reads TGTGCCAGCAGTAACTCCGGGACGGAAACCTACGAGCAGTACTTC. Protein: CASSNSGTETYEQYF.

This clonotype has ten or more counts. As DNA, the CDR3 is TGTGCCAGCAGTTTGGGGCAGGTTCTCCACGAGCAGTACTTC. Translation: CASSLGQVLHEQYF. This rearrangement joins TRBV12-3 or TRBV12-4 to TRBJ2-7; D is perhaps TRBD1 (5 bases). This CDR3 has 14 residues. The V and J ends lost 3 bases and 5 bases respectively, with 14 bases between them.

V usage is TRBV5-1 and J usage is TRBJ1-5, with TRBD1 as a possible D gene (6 bases). The germline V gene has CDR1 SGHRS and CDR2 YFSETQ. V gave up 7 bases and J gave up 6 bases, with 14 bases separating them. This CDR3 contains 13 residues. CDR3 nucleotides: TGCGCCAGCTCCATTGACAGGAGTCAGCCCCAGCATTTT. Protein product: CASSIDRSQPQHF.